Detailed here is one TCR beta chain. What it recognizes is unknown. Genomic DNA for TCR beta libraries, approximately 2 micrograms, came from cryopreserved PBMCs. Assay used: immunoSEQ multiplex PCR; TCRdb lists only in-frame clones, some missing. Among tens of thousands of clones listed, less than 60% were seen once. This sample stems from a study of cytotoxic CD8 clonotypes in ibrutinib-treated CLL. On the study more broadly: Samples showed on average roughly 260,000 productive templates and 94,082 productive rearrangements. Study-wide results and caveats: Once treatment began, public clonotypes, which were uncommon, contracted or stayed stable.

This CDR3 is built from 15 residues. Germline V CDR1 and CDR2: MNHNY, SVGAGI (reference sequence). Trimming pared 4 bases from V and 4 bases from J, leaving 14 bases between. The chain has TRBV6-6 and TRBJ1-3, with D uncertain. Here the sequenced sample was PBMCs, taken after 12 months of ibrutinib treatment. The sequence was collected from a human donor with chronic lymphocytic leukemia. As DNA, the CDR3 is TGTGCCAGCAGTTTGTCCCCCGAGGTCGGAAACACCATATATTTT. It translates to CASSLSPEVGNTIYF.